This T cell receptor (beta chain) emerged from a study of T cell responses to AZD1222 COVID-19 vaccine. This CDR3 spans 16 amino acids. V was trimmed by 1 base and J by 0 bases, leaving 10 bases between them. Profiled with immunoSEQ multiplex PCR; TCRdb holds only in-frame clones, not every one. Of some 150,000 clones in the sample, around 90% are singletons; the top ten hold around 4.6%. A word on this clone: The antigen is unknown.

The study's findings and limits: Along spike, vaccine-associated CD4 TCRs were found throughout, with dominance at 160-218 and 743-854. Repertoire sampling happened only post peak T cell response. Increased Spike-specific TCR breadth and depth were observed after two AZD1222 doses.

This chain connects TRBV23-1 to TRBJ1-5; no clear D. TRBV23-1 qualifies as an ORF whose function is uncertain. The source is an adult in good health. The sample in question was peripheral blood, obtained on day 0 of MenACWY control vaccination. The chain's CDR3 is CASSQWAADSNQPQHF. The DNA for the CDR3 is TGCGCCAGCAGTCAATGGGCAGCAGATAGCAATCAGCCCCAGCATTTT.